This T cell receptor beta chain originates from a study of T-cell reconstitution after alpha-beta-depleted transplantation in children. Unique molecular identifiers were incorporated when the TCRbeta library was constructed. Each CDR3 protein is one row after TCRdb ran MiXCR on the PCR reads. The table shows 800,000 to 1,000,000 distinct CDR3 sequences, with 25% to 35% occurring only once. The CDR3 sequence is 16 residues long. Trimming removed 1 base from V and 6 bases from J, with 16 bases in between. Germline CDR1 is PRHDT and CDR2 is FYEKMQ (reference sequence). This clonotype has a handful of counts.

This clonotype was obtained from a boy under three years old who had a stem cell transplant for SCID, so the T cells may come from the graft donor. The sequencing here drew on PBMCs, mostly from graft donor cells, taken 360 days after TCRalphabeta/CD19-depleted stem cell transplant. The chain uses TRBV13 and TRBJ2-1; D may be TRBD1 or TRBD2 (7 bases each). The CDR3: CASSLDRGGGRNEQFF. CDR3 DNA sequence: TGTGCCAGCAGCTTAGATCGGGGAGGGGGCCGCAATGAGCAGTTCTTC.